This T cell receptor (beta chain) was retrieved from a study of T cell changes during pregnancy in multiple sclerosis. From germline, CDR1 is SGHNT and CDR2 YENEEA. CDR3 size: 15 residues. V dropped 7 bases and J dropped 6 bases, with 19 bases sitting between them. Clones were read by immunoSEQ multiplex PCR, and TCRdb kept only the in-frame ones, dropping some. The sample has approximately 94,000 clones; roughly 90% are singletons. The rearrangement joins TRBV11-3 to TRBJ2-1; D gene uncertain. The sequence was obtained from a female donor with multiple sclerosis, enrolled in a pregnancy study. Sequencing was performed on peripheral blood, taken after pregnancy. DNA for the CDR3: TGTGCCAGCAACCTGTCCCCGACAAAGGTCAATGAGCAGTTCTTC. Translated: CASNLSPTKVNEQFF.